The 17 T cell receptor beta chains below all came from one sample that was sequenced in a study of shared T cell receptors in the human thymus. This table comes from immunoSEQ multiplex PCR, and its TCRdb copy is limited to in-frame clones, with some not included. The data contain about 660,000 clones, about 89% of them singletons. The sample also formed part of further work on human thymus T cells.

Material: thymocytes. Receptor source: a boy under two years old with a congenital heart defect.

This chain joins TRBV2 and TRBJ2-5; 16 nucleotides match TRBD2. CDR1 is SNHLY, CDR2 FYNNEI, per germline. J was trimmed by 4 bases and V by 10 bases; bases with no gene match: 12. The CDR3 has 17 residues. Here the CDR3 DNA reads TGTGCCACCAACCCCGGGACTAGCGGGGGGGCCGGAGAGACCCAGTACTTC. As protein: CATNPGTSGGAGETQYF.

The chain has TRBV27 and TRBJ2-2, with TRBD2 matching over 7 bases. Germline lookup yields CDR1 MNHEY and CDR2 SMNVEV (reference sequence). The CDR3 runs 15 residues. V trimming: 6 bases; J trimming: 4 bases; junction bases outside the gene matches: 8. CDR3 coding DNA: TGTGCCAGCAGCCAAGCGGGAAAACGCACCGGGGAGCTGTTTTTT. Amino acid sequence: CASSQAGKRTGELFF.

Points on this clone: This CDR3 is also generated by other DNA sequences in the sample. This chain joins TRBV28 and TRBJ2-7; possible D gene TRBD2, 6 bases. The CDR3 is 14 residues long. CDR1 MDHEN and CDR2 SYDVKM come from the germline V gene. The V end was cut by 2 bases, the J end by 0 bases, with 8 bases between. CDR3 protein: CASSLREDSYEQYF. As DNA, the CDR3 is TGTGCCAGCAGTTTAAGGGAGGACTCCTACGAGCAGTACTTC.

This clone was observed a handful of times. This rearrangement joins TRBV19 to TRBJ2-1; D perhaps matches TRBD1 (6 bases). Germline loops: CDR1 LNHDA, CDR2 SQIVND (reference sequence). Trimming left V 3 bases short and J 12 bases short, with 18 bases between. The CDR3 contains 14 residues. The CDR3 DNA reads as TGTGCCAGTAGTATGTGGCAGGGGCAGACTGGGCAGTTCTTC. Its protein is CASSMWQGQTGQFF.

This chain joins TRBV5-1 and TRBJ1-1; perhaps TRBD1 as D (5 bases). This CDR3 has 16 amino acids. The V gene lost 4 bases and the J gene lost 1 base, with 17 bases spanning the gap. Germline-derived CDR1 and CDR2 are SGHRS and YFSETQ. CDR3 residues: CASSPGLGRTNTEAFF. For the CDR3, the DNA is TGCGCCAGCAGCCCGGGACTAGGGCGGACGAACACTGAAGCTTTCTTT. Full variable domain (outside the CDR3, taken from reference TRBV5-1 and TRBJ1-1): KAGVTQTPRYLIKTRGQQVTLSCSPISGHRSVSWYQQTPGQGLQFLFEYFSETQRNKGNFPGRFSGRQFSNSRSEMNVSTLELGDSALYLCASSPGLGRTNTEAFFGQGTRLTVV.

The chain has TRBV5-6 and TRBJ2-5; 15 nucleotides line up with TRBD2. The DNA matches TRBJ2-7 better at its end, which makes the J call doubtful. The germline V gene encodes CDR1 SGHDT and CDR2 YYEEEE. The CDR3 totals 17 residues. CDR3 protein: CASSLGTSGRSSYEQYF. The CDR3 bases are TGTGCCAGCAGCCTTGGGACTAGCGGGAGGAGCTCCTACGAGCAGTACTTC.

The V gene is TRBV28, the J gene TRBJ2-3; TRBD2 agrees at 8 bases. This CDR3 has 17 amino acids. The V gene end was trimmed by 8 bases and the J gene end by 0 bases; junction bases not matched to a gene: 13. Germline CDR1 MDHEN, CDR2 SYDVKM. The CDR3 region is CASSREPKRESTDTQYF. For the CDR3, the DNA is TGTGCCAGCTCCCGAGAGCCAAAGCGGGAGAGCACAGATACGCAGTATTTT.

The chain recombines TRBV5-8 with TRBJ1-1, with TRBD1 identical over 8 bases. Germline lookup yields CDR1 SGHTS and CDR2 YDEGEE. The CDR3 covers 18 residues. V was pared by 5 bases and J by 2 bases, with 17 bases of the junction left unmatched. This CDR3 is CASRPSRGPTGINTEAFF. CDR3 DNA: TGTGCCAGCAGACCGTCCAGGGGGCCCACCGGCATAAACACTGAAGCTTTCTTT.

The J gene is TRBJ1-2, the V gene TRBV6-1; D is unresolved. Trimming stripped 10 bases from V and 5 bases from J, with 14 bases between. The CDR3 has 12 amino acids. The V gene's germline CDR1 is MNHNS and CDR2 SASEGT. The DNA for the CDR3 is TGTGCCAACGCAATGAGAGGGTATGGCTACACCTTC. Its translation is CANAMRGYGYTF.

The rearrangement links TRBV15 to TRBJ1-5; 7 nucleotides line up with TRBD1. After removal of 0 bases from V and 9 bases from J, the junction contained 11 bases not matched to a gene. There are 16 residues in the CDR3. CDR1 and CDR2 (germline): LNHNV, YYDKDF (reference sequence). CDR3 coding DNA: TGTGCCACCAGCAGAGATTTCCCGGGACAGTCACTGCCCCAGCATTTT. It yields the protein CATSRDFPGQSLPQHF.

The rearrangement uses TRBV4-2 and TRBJ2-1; the D gene is possibly TRBD2 (6 bases). This CDR3 comprises 14 residues. V was shortened by 1 base and J by 6 bases, with 10 bases between the two germline ends. CDR1 is LGHNA, CDR2 YNFKEQ, per germline. The CDR3 protein is CASSQVGGGNEQFF. As DNA, the CDR3 is TGTGCCAGCAGCCAAGTCGGGGGAGGCAATGAGCAGTTCTTC.

The J gene is TRBJ1-5, the V gene TRBV2; 7 bases agree with TRBD1. Germline V lookup: CDR1 SNHLY, CDR2 FYNNEI. The trim removed 2 bases at V and 5 bases at J, leaving 12 bases unmatched. This CDR3 has 17 amino acids. CDR3 sequence: CASSELGQEAIHQPQHF. CDR3 nucleotides: TGTGCCAGCAGTGAACTAGGACAGGAAGCAATTCATCAGCCCCAGCATTTT. The whole variable domain, remainder taken from reference TRBV2 and TRBJ1-5, is EPEVTQTPSHQVTQMGQEVILRCVPISNHLYFYWYRQILGQKVEFLVSFYNNEISEKSEIFDDQFSVERPDGSNFTLKIRSTKLEDSAMYFCASSELGQEAIHQPQHFGDGTRLSIL.

The chain employs TRBV12-5 and TRBJ2-3, with TRBD2 matching over 12 bases. CDR1 is LGHNT, CDR2 FRNRAP, per germline. V lost 3 bases to trimming and J lost 4 bases; unmatched junction nucleotides: 5. CDR3 length: 16 residues. The CDR3, as DNA: TGTGCTAGTGGTTTACTGACTAGCGGGAGTTCAGATACGCAGTATTTT. It yields the protein CASGLLTSGSSDTQYF.

The chain is built from TRBV7-6 and TRBJ2-1; tentatively, D is TRBD1 (5 bases). The germline CDR1 and CDR2 sequences are SGHVS and FNYEAQ. V was cut by 5 bases and J by 2 bases, with 16 bases left in between. The CDR3 is 16 amino acids. The CDR3 nucleotides read TGTGCCAGCAGCACAGGACCCCTGGGTACCTACAATGAGCAGTTCTTC. Amino acids: CASSTGPLGTYNEQFF.

The V and J genes are TRBV15 and TRBJ1-2; no reliable D call. CDR1 LNHNV and CDR2 YYDKDF come from the germline V gene (reference sequence). The CDR3 is made up of 14 amino acids. Between the trimmed V and J ends, which lost 3 bases and 5 bases, there was a span of 13 bases. The CDR3 sequence: CATSRREHLYGYTF. For the CDR3, the DNA is TGTGCCACCAGCAGGCGGGAGCACCTTTATGGCTACACCTTC.

CDR3: CASSSPGTGPGNTIYF. DNA for the CDR3: TGCGCCAGCAGCTCTCCCGGGACAGGGCCTGGAAACACCATATATTTT. V gene TRBV5-1 combines with J gene TRBJ1-3; 9 bases are a match to TRBD1. Trimming at V came to 3 bases and at J to 2 bases, leaving 6 bases not matched to a gene. The V gene's germline CDR1 is SGHRS and CDR2 YFSETQ. This CDR3 comprises 16 residues.

The chain is built from TRBV2 and TRBJ2-1, with 8 bases aligning to TRBD1. This CDR3 is 19 amino acids long. The V and J ends lost 4 bases and 0 bases, in that order; junction bases with no gene match: 14. Germline loops: CDR1 SNHLY, CDR2 FYNNEI. The CDR3 DNA reads TGTGCCAGCAGTGCGGAGTTGCAGGGGGCTAAAAGCTCCTACAATGAGCAGTTCTTC. Residues: CASSAELQGAKSSYNEQFF.